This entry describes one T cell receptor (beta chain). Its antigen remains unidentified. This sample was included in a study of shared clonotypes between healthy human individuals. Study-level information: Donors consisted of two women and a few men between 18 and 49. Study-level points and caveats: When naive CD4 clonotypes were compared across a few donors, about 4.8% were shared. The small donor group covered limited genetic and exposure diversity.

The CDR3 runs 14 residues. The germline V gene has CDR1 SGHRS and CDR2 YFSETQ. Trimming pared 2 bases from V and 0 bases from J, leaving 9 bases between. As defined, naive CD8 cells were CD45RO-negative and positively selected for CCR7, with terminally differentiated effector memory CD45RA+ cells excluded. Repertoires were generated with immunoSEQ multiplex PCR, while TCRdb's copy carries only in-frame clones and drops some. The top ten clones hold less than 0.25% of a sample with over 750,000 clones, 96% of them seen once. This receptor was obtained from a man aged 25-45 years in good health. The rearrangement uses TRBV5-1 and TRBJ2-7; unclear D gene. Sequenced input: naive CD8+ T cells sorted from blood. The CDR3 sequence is CASSLLHDSYEQYF. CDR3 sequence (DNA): TGCGCCAGCAGCTTATTACACGACTCCTACGAGCAGTACTTC.